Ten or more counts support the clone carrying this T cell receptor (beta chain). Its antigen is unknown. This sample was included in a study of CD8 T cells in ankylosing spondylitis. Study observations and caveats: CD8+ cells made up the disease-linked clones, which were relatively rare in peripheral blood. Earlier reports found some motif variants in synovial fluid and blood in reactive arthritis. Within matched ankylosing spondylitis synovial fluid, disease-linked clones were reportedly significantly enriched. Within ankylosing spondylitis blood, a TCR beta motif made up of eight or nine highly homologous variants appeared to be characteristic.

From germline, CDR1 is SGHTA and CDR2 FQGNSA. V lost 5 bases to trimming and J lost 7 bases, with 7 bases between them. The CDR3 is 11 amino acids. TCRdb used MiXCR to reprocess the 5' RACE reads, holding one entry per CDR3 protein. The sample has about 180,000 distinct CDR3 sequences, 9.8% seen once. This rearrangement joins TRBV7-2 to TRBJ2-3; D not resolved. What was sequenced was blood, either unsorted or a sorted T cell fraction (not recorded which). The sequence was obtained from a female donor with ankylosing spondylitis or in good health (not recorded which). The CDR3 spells CASSQGYTQYF. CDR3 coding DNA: TGTGCCAGCAGCCAAGGATATACGCAGTATTTT.